The 21 T cell receptor beta chains reported below all come from one sample, sequenced in a study of beta chain features in type 1 diabetes (dated by TCRdb to 2017 to 2018). The library was built by means of the immunoSEQ multiplex PCR assay. The entire amount of isolated RNA was reverse transcribed using the High Capacity cDNA Reverse Transcription Kit, so the sequenced TCRB transcripts were expressed ones. Here the immuneACCESS table is served through TCRdb, limited to in-frame sequences with V and J called. Missing clones are a known gap in these copies; in checked studies unresolved V genes cover under half, and the rest lacks a known reason. The sample table records approximately 300,000 clones; approximately 11% of these occur just once. Jointly, the top ten make up under 0.02% of the sample. What was sequenced was naive CD4+ T cells from blood. The cell subset or site label of this sample denotes: true naive CD4+ T cells. The origin of the receptors is a woman in her 30s in good health.

The chain links TRBV6-5 to TRBJ1-1; 7 bases are a match to TRBD1. The V and J ends lost 5 bases and 4 bases, in that order; junction bases with no gene match: 4. Germline V gene sequence: CDR1 MNHEY, CDR2 SVGAGI. This CDR3 has 13 residues. The CDR3 reads CASSRDRATEAFF. The CDR3 bases are TGTGCCAGCAGTCGAGACAGGGCCACTGAAGCTTTCTTT.

This clone has just a few counts. The chain uses TRBV28 and TRBJ1-5, with D unresolved. The CDR3 totals 12 residues. V was pared by 3 bases and J by 6 bases, with 6 bases between. Germline V lookup: CDR1 MDHEN, CDR2 SYDVKM. CDR3 loop: CASSFGGQPQHF. CDR3 sequence (DNA): TGTGCCAGCAGTTTTGGCGGTCAGCCCCAGCATTTT.

This clone has just a few counts. CDR3 sequence: CASTTSGLYNEQFF. CDR3 DNA sequence: TGTGCCAGCACCACTAGCGGCCTGTACAATGAGCAGTTCTTC. The rearrangement links TRBV7-9 to TRBJ2-1, with TRBD2 matching over 8 bases. The CDR3 length is 14 residues. Germline CDR1 reads SEHNR; CDR2 reads FQNEAQ (reference sequence). Germline trimming cut 7 bases from V and 4 bases from J; bases unmatched to any gene: 6.

This clone occurred a few times. This chain links TRBV9 with TRBJ2-1; TRBD2 might be the D (6 bases). From germline, CDR1 is SGDLS and CDR2 YYNGEE. The CDR3 consists of 16 residues. Trimming removed 4 bases at V and 4 bases at J, with 18 bases between. In nucleotides, the CDR3 is TGTGCCAGCAGCCTTTACCATCGGGACTTTTACAATGAGCAGTTCTTC. Translating gives CASSLYHRDFYNEQFF.

J is TRBJ2-7 and V is TRBV6-5; 8 bases are a match to TRBD2. V shed 8 bases and J 3 bases; nucleotides not matched to a gene: 12. The germline V gene encodes CDR1 MNHEY and CDR2 SVGAGI. The CDR3 is 15 amino acids. In DNA form, the CDR3 reads TGTGCCAGCCATAGGGAGGCTAGCGGGTTCTACGAGCAGTACTTC. Its protein product is CASHREASGFYEQYF.

Only a few counts were recorded for this clone. The J gene is TRBJ1-1, the V gene TRBV2; D unresolved. The CDR3 runs to 12 residues. V was pared by 10 bases and J by 0 bases, with 9 bases between. Germline V CDR1 and CDR2: SNHLY, FYNNEI. Here the CDR3 reads CAKTALNTEAFF. The CDR3 DNA sequence: TGTGCCAAGACTGCCTTGAACACTGAAGCTTTCTTT.

The chain joins TRBV5-1 to TRBJ1-5; 9 bases align to TRBD1. The length of the CDR3 is 15 residues. Germline V lookup: CDR1 SGHRS, CDR2 YFSETQ. The ends lost 5 bases at V and 3 bases at J; junction bases unmatched: 6. The CDR3: CASSSTGGVNQPQHF. The CDR3, as DNA: TGCGCCAGCAGTTCAACAGGGGGCGTCAATCAGCCCCAGCATTTT.

In its sample, this clone was seen a few times. This chain connects TRBV5-6 to TRBJ1-2, with D tentatively TRBD1 (5 bases). This CDR3 is built from 16 residues. With 4 bases removed from V and 1 base from J, the gap between germline ends came to 17 bases. Germline V lookup: CDR1 SGHDT, CDR2 YYEEEE. The CDR3 DNA sequence: TGTGCCAGCAGCCGCCTTAACTTAGACAGTAACTATGGCTACACCTTC. The encoded protein is CASSRLNLDSNYGYTF.

A few counts support this clone. The V and J genes are TRBV19 and TRBJ2-1, with unresolved D. The CDR3 loop spans 10 amino acids. Germline lookup yields CDR1 LNHDA and CDR2 SQIVND (reference sequence). As DNA, the CDR3 is TGTGCGACGTTCAGGAATGAGCAGTTCTTC. Translation: CATFRNEQFF.

This clone occurred a few times. The rearrangement links TRBV30 to TRBJ2-2; 10 nucleotides agree with TRBD2. The CDR3 contains 17 residues. J was trimmed by 4 bases and V by 1 base; bases with no gene match: 9. Germline CDR1 GTSNPN, CDR2 SVGIG (reference sequence). CDR3 in amino acids: CAWSGLAGVVGTGELFF. CDR3 nucleotides: TGTGCCTGGAGTGGTCTAGCGGGAGTCGTTGGCACCGGGGAGCTGTTTTTT.

V and J are TRBV4-3 and TRBJ1-5; D is perhaps TRBD1 (5 bases). V was cut by 0 bases and J by 13 bases, with 13 bases left in between. Germline CDR1 and CDR2: LGHNA and YSLEER. The CDR3 sequence is 13 residues long. The CDR3 region has the DNA TGCGCCAGCAGCCAAGATCGGGGGACTCCGCAGCATTTT. The encoded protein is CASSQDRGTPQHF.

This chain links TRBV29-1 with TRBJ1-2; D perhaps matches TRBD1 (5 bases). The germline V and J ends were trimmed by 0 bases and 5 bases, with 16 bases remaining between them. The germline gives CDR1 SQVTM, CDR2 ANQGSEA. This CDR3 comprises 15 residues. Here the CDR3 reads CSVEDRYPGIYGYTF. The DNA of the CDR3 is TGCAGCGTTGAAGATAGGTACCCAGGGATTTATGGCTACACCTTC.

This clone was observed a few times. The V gene is TRBV4-1, the J gene TRBJ2-2; 11 nucleotides agree with TRBD2. This CDR3 is 18 amino acids long. V was clipped by 0 bases and J by 2 bases; unmatched bases: 5. CDR1 and CDR2 (germline): MGHRA, YSYEKL. The CDR3 DNA is TGCGCCAGCAGCCAAGAAATGGGACTAGCGGCAAACACCGGGGAGCTGTTTTTT. The encoded protein is CASSQEMGLAANTGELFF.

This clone has a handful of counts. The J gene is TRBJ1-5, the V gene TRBV6-1; D not resolved. Germline CDR1 reads MNHNS; CDR2 reads SASEGT. CDR3 length: 16 amino acids. Trimming removed 2 bases from V and 0 bases from J, with 11 bases in between. As DNA, the CDR3 is TGTGCCAGCAGTGAACGGCCAGGATATAGCAATCAGCCCCAGCATTTT. The encoded protein is CASSERPGYSNQPQHF.

This clone was detected only a few times. The rearrangement links TRBV5-1 to TRBJ2-5; tentatively, D is TRBD1 (5 bases). Trimming took 1 base from V and 4 from J, leaving 11 bases between them. Germline assignment: CDR1 SGHRS and CDR2 YFSETQ. The CDR3 is 14 residues long. This CDR3 is CASSLPGSVETQYF. The CDR3, as DNA: TGCGCCAGCAGCTTGCCAGGGTCCGTAGAGACCCAGTACTTC.

The chain is built from TRBV30 and TRBJ2-2; the D is unclear. Trimming stripped 2 bases from V and 7 bases from J, with 14 bases between. CDR3 length: 14 amino acids. CDR1 and CDR2 (germline): GTSNPN, SVGIG (reference sequence). The CDR3 loop is CAWSSPRLHGELFF. CDR3 sequence (DNA): TGTGCCTGGAGTTCCCCCCGACTGCACGGGGAGCTGTTTTTT.

Only a few counts were recorded for this clone. The chain employs TRBV10-2 and TRBJ2-5; the D is unclear. Germline assignment: CDR1 WSHSY and CDR2 SAAADI. The V end lost 8 bases, the J end lost 5 bases, and 3 bases lay between the germline ends. CDR3 size: 9 residues. The CDR3 here is CASPETQYF. In DNA form, the CDR3 reads TGCGCCAGCCCGGAGACCCAGTACTTC.

The gene calls are TRBV7-2 and TRBJ2-1; a possible D gene is TRBD2 (6 bases). CDR1 is SGHTA, CDR2 FQGNSA, per germline. Trimming removed 5 bases at V and 9 bases at J, with 11 bases between. The CDR3 sequence is 12 residues long. The CDR3 reads CASSKTSFEQFF. CDR3 sequence (DNA): TGTGCCAGCAGCAAGACTAGTTTTGAGCAGTTCTTC.

This clone was observed a handful of times. The rearrangement uses TRBV7-2 and TRBJ1-1; the D is unclear. Germline loops: CDR1 SGHTA, CDR2 FQGNSA. The germline V and J ends were trimmed by 2 bases and 4 bases, with 5 bases remaining between them. The CDR3 consists of 12 residues. The CDR3 DNA follows: TGTGCCAGCAGCTTATACAGCACTGAAGCTTTCTTT. Encoded protein: CASSLYSTEAFF. Using reference TRBV7-2 and TRBJ1-1 for the parts outside the CDR3, the full variable domain is GAGVSQSPSNKVTEKGKDVELRCDPISGHTALYWYRQSLGQGLEFLIYFQGNSAPDKSGLPSDRFSAERTGGSVSTLTIQRTQQEDSAVYLCASSLYSTEAFFGQGTRLTVV.

There are a few counts of this clone. The rearrangement uses TRBV25-1 and TRBJ2-1; possible D gene TRBD2, 6 bases. The V gene lost 3 bases and the J gene lost 7 bases, with 19 bases spanning the gap. There are 16 residues in the CDR3. Germline lookup yields CDR1 MGHDK and CDR2 SYGVNS. This CDR3 reads CASSDVGRGAGNEQFF. Here the CDR3 DNA reads TGTGCCAGCAGTGACGTAGGCCGCGGGGCGGGAAATGAGCAGTTCTTC.

A few counts support this clone. The chain employs TRBV9 and TRBJ2-5; 7 bases are shared with TRBD2. CDR3 length equals 16 residues. The germline CDR1 and CDR2 sequences are SGDLS and YYNGEE. V lost 0 bases, J lost 2 bases, and 7 bases stayed unmatched. In DNA form, the CDR3 reads TGTGCCAGCAGCGTAGGGGGGAGGGCAGCGCAAGAGACCCAGTACTTC. Its translation is CASSVGGRAAQETQYF.